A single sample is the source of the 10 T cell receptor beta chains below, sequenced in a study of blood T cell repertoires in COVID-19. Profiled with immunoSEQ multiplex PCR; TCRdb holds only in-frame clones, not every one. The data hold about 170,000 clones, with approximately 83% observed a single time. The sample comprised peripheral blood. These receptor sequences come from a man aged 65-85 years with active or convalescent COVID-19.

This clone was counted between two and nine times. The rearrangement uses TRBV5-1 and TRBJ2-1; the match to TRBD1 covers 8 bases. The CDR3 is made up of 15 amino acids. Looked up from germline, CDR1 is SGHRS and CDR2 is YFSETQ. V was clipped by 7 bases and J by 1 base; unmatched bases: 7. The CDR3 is CASYTDRGSYNEQFF. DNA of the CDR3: TGCGCCAGCTATACTGACAGGGGATCCTACAATGAGCAGTTCTTC.

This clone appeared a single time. CDR3 nucleotides: TGTGCCAGTACCATCCCCGGGACAACTAATGAAAAACTGTTTTTT. It codes for CASTIPGTTNEKLFF. The J gene is TRBJ1-4, the V gene TRBV19; D is unclear. This CDR3 has 15 residues. The V gene's germline CDR1 is LNHDA and CDR2 SQIVND (reference sequence). Trimming pared 7 bases from V and 0 bases from J, leaving 12 bases between. The variable domain in full, completed from reference TRBV19 and TRBJ1-4, reads DGGITQSPKYLFRKEGQNVTLSCEQNLNHDAMYWYRQDPGQGLRLIYYSQIVNDFQKGDIAEGYSVSREKKESFPLTVTSAQKNPTAFYLCASTIPGTTNEKLFFGSGTQLSVL.

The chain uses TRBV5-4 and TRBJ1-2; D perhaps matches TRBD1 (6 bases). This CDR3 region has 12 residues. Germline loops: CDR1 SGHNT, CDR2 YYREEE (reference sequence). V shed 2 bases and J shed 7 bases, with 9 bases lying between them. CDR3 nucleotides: TGTGCCAGCAGCTTCCAGGGGTTTGGCTACACCTTC. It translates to CASSFQGFGYTF.

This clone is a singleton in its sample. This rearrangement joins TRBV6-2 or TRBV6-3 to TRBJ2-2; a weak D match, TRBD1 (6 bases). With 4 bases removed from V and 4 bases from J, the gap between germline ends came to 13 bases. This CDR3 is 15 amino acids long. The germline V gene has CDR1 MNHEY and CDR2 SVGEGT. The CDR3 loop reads CASSSGHAPTGELFF. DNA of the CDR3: TGTGCCAGCAGTTCGGGACACGCTCCCACCGGGGAGCTGTTTTTT.

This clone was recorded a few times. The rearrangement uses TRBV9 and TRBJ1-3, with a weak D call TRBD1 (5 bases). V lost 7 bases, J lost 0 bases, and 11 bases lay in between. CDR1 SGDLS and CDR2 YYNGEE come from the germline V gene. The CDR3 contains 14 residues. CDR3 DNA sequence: TGTGCCAGCTGCCGGGGGGACTCTGGAAACACCATATATTTT. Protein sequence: CASCRGDSGNTIYF.

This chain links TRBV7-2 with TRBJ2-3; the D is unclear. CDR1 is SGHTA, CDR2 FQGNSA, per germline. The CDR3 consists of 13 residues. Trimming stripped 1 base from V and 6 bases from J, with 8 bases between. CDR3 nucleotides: TGTGCCAGCAGCTTAGAGTTTGCGGATACGCAGTATTTT. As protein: CASSLEFADTQYF.

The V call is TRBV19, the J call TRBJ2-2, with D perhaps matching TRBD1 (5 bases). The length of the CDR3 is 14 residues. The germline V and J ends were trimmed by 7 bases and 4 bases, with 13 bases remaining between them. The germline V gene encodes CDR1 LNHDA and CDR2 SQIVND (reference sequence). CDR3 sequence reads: CASNQGSGTGELFF. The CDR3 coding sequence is TGTGCCAGTAATCAGGGTTCTGGCACCGGGGAGCTGTTTTTT.

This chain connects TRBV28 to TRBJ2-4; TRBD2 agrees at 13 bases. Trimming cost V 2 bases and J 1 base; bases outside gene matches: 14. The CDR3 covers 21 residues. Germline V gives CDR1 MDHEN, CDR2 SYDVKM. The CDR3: CASSLPGLAGSHLFAKNIQYF. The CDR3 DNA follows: TGTGCCAGCAGTTTACCGGGACTAGCGGGATCCCACCTTTTCGCCAAAAACATTCAGTACTTC.

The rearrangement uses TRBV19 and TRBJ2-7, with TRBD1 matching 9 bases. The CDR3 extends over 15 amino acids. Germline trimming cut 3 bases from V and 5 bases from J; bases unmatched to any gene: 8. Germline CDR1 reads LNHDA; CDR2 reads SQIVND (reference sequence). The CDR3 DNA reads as TGTGCCAGTAGTATCTCGGGACAGGGCCACGACGAGCAGTACTTC. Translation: CASSISGQGHDEQYF.

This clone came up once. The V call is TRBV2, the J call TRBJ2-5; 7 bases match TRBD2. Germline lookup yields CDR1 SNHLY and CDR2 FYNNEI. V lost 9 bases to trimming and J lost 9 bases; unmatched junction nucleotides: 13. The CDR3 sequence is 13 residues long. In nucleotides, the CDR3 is TGTGCCAGGGGGGAGGGGTGGCTGGCGGCCCAGTACTTC. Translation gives CARGEGWLAAQYF.